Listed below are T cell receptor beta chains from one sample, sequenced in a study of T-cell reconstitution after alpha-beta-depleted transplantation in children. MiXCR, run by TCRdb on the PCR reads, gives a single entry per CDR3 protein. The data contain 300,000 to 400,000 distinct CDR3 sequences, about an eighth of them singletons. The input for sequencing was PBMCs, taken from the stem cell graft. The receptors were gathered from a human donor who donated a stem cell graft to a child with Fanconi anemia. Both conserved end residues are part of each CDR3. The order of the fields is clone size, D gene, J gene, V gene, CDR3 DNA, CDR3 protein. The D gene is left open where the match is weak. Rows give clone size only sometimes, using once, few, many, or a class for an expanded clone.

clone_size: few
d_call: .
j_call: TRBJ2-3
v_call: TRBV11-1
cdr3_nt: TGTGCCAGCAGTTACGGACAGTCGGGGACAGATACGCAGTATTTT
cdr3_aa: CASSYGQSGTDTQYF

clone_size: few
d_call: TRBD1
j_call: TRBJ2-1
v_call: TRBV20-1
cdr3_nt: TGCAGTGCTAGTAGGGACAGGGGTGTCAATGAGCAGTTCTTC
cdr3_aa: CSASRDRGVNEQFF

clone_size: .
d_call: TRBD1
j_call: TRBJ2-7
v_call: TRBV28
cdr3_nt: TGTGCCAGCAGAAGGGGGCTAGCATCCCAGGTCACCTACGAGCAGTACTTC
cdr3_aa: CASRRGLASQVTYEQYF

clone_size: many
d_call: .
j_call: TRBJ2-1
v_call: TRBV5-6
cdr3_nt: TGTGCCAGCAACCCAGGTGGGGGTACCTACAATGAGCAGTTCTTC
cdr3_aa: CASNPGGGTYNEQFF

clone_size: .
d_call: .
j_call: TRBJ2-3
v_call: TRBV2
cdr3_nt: TGTGCCCAGGGGGGTTACACAGATACGCAGTATTTT
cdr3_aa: CAQGGYTDTQYF

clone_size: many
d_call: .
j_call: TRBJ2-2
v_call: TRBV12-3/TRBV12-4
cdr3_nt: TGTGCCAGCAGCCCCGGAGGTCGGGCCGGGGAGCTGTTTTTT
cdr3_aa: CASSPGGRAGELFF

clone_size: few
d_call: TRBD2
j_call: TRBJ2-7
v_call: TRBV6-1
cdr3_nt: TGTGCCAGCAGCCTCGGAGGTGCGGGGGTAAAAGAGCAGTACTTC
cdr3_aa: CASSLGGAGVKEQYF

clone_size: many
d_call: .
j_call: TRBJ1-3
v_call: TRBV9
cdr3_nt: TGTGCCAGCAAGAGGTGGGTGGTTACCTCTGGAAACACCATATATTTT
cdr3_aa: CASKRWVVTSGNTIYF

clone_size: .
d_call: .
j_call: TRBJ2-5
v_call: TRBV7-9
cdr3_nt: TGTGCCAGCGTGGAGGGACCCCAAGAGACCCAGTACTTC
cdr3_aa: CASVEGPQETQYF

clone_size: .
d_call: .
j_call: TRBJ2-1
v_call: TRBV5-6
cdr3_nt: TGTGCCAGGGGCCCTGGGCACCCCAATGAGCAGTTCTTC
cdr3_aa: CARGPGHPNEQFF

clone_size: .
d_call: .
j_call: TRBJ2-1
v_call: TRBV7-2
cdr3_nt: TGTGCCAGCAGTCTAGGGACAACCTCCTACAATGAGCAGTTCTTC
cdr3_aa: CASSLGTTSYNEQFF

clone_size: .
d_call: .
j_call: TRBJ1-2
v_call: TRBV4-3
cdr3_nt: TGCGCCAGCAGCCAAGATGGGGCCGGAGCGGATAACTATGGCTACACCTTC
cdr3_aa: CASSQDGAGADNYGYTF

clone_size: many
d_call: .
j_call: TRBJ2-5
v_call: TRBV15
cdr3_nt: TGTGCCACCAGCACCTGGGGGGCCCAGTACCAAGAGACCCAGTACTTC
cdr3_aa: CATSTWGAQYQETQYF

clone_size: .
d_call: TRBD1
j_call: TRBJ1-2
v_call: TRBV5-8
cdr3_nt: TGTGCCAGCAGCTCCCCGGACAGGGGGCAAAGCTATGGCTACACCTTC
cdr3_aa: CASSSPDRGQSYGYTF

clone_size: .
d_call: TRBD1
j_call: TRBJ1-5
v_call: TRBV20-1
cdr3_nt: TGCAGTGCTAGAGATGGGACAGGGGCTATCAAGCCCCAGCATTTT
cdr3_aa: CSARDGTGAIKPQHF